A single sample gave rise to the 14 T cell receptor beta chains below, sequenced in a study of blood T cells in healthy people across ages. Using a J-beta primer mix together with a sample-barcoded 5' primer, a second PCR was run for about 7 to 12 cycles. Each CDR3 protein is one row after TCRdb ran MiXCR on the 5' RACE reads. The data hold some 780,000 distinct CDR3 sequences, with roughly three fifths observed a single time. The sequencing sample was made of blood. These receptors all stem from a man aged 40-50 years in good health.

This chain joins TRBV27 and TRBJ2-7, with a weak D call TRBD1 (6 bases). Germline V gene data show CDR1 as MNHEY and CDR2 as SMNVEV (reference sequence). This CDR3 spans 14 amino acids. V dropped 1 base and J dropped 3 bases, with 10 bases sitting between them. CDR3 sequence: CASSLLLRGYEQYF. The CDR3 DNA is TGTGCCAGCAGTTTATTGCTCAGGGGCTACGAGCAGTACTTC.

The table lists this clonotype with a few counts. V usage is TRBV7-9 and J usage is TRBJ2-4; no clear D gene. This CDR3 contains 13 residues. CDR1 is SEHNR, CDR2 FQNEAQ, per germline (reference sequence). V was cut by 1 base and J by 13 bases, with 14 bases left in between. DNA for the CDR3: TGTGCCAGCAGCTTAGACGTTGTGGGCCAGCAGTACTTC. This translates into CASSLDVVGQQYF.

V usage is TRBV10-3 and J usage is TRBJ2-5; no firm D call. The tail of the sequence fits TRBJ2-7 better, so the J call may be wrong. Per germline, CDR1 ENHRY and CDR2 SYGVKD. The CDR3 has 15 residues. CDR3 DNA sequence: TGTGCCATCAGTATCCCCGATTTGGGGAAGTACGAGCAGTACTTC. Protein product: CAISIPDLGKYEQYF.

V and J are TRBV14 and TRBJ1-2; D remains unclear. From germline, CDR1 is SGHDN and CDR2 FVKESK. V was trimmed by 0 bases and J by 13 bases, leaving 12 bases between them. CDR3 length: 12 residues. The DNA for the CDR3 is TGTGCCAGCAGCCAAGACTCGTCGAGTCCCACCTTC. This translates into CASSQDSSSPTF.

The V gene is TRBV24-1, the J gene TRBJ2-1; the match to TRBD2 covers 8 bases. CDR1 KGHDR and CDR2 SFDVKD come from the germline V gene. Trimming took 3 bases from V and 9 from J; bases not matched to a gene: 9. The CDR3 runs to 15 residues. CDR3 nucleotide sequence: TGTGCCACCAGTGATCCCGGGACTAGTTATAGTGAGCAGTTCTTC. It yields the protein CATSDPGTSYSEQFF.

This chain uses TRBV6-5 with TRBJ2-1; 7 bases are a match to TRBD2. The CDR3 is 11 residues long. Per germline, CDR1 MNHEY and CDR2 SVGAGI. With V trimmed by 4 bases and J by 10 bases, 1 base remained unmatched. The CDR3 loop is CASSSGREQFF. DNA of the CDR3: TGTGCCAGCAGTTCCGGGAGGGAGCAGTTCTTC.

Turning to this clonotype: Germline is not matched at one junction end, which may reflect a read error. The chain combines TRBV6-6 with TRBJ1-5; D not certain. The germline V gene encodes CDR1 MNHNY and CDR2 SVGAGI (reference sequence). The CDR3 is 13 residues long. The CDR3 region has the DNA TGTGCCAGCAGTTACTCAAAAGATCAGCCCCAGCATTTC. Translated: CASSYSKDQPQHF.

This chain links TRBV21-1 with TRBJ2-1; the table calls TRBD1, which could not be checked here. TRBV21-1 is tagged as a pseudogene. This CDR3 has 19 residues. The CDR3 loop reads CASSKGRRDRSSGDDEQFF. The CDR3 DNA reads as TGTGCCAGCAGCAAAGGGCGCCGGGACAGGTCTAGCGGGGACGATGAGCAGTTCTTC.

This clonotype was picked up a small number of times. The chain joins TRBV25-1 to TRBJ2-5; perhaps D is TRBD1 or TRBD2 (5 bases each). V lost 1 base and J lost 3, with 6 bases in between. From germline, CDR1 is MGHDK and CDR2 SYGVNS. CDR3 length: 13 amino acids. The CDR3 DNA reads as TGTGCCAGCAGTGAATGGGGGAAAGAGACCCAGTACTTC. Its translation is CASSEWGKETQYF.

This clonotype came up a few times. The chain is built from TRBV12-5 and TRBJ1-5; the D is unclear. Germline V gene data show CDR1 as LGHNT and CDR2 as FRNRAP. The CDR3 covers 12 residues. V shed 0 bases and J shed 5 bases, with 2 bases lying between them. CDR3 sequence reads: CASGLVHQPQHF. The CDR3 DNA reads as TGTGCTAGTGGTTTGGTACATCAGCCCCAGCATTTT. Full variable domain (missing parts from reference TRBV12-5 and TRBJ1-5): DARVTQTPRHKVTEMGQEVTMRCQPILGHNTVFWYRQTMMQGLELLAYFRNRAPLDDSGMPKDRFSAEMPDATLATLKIQPSEPRDSAVYFCASGLVHQPQHFGDGTRLSIL.

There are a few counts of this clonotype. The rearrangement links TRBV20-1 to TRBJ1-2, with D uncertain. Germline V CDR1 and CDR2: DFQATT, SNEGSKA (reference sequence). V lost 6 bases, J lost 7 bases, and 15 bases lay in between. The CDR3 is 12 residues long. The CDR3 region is CSAQPGLGGYTF. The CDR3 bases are TGCAGTGCCCAACCAGGACTGGGTGGCTACACCTTC.

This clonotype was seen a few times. The CDR3 sequence: CASSTIVWDSQETQYF. In DNA, the CDR3 is TGTGCCAGCAGCACCATCGTATGGGACTCCCAAGAGACCCAGTACTTC. The gene calls are TRBV11-1 and TRBJ2-5, with a weak D call TRBD2 (6 bases). The V gene's germline CDR1 is SGHAT and CDR2 FQDESV (reference sequence). V lost 5 bases to trimming and J lost 1 base, with 17 bases between them. The CDR3 is 16 residues long.

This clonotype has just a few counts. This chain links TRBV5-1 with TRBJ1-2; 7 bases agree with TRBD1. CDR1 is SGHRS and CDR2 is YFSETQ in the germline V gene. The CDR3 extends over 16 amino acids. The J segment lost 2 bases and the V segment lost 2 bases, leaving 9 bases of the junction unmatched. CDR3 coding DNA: TGCGCCAGCAGCTTTCTCCAGGGGACAGACAACTATGGCTACACCTTC. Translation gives CASSFLQGTDNYGYTF.

The CDR3, as DNA: TGTGCCACCAGTGATCCGGGACAGGGACTAGCGGGAGGGTACAATGAGCAGTTCTTC. Its translation is CATSDPGQGLAGGYNEQFF. The chain employs TRBV24-1 and TRBJ2-1; 16 nucleotides match TRBD2. Germline V gives CDR1 KGHDR, CDR2 SFDVKD. J was trimmed by 4 bases and V by 3 bases; bases with no gene match: 8. The CDR3 totals 19 residues.